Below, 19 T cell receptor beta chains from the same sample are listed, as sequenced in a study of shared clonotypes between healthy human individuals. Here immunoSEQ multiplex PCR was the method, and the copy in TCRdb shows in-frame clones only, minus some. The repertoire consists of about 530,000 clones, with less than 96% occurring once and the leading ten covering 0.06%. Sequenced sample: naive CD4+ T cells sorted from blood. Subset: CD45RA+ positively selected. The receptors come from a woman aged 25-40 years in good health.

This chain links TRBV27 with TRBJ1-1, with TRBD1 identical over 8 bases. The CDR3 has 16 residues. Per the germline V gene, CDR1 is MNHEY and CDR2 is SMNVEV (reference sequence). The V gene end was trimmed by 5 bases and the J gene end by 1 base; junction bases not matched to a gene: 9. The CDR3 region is CASSPLTGVENTEAFF. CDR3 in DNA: TGTGCCAGCAGTCCTCTGACAGGGGTGGAGAACACTGAAGCTTTCTTT.

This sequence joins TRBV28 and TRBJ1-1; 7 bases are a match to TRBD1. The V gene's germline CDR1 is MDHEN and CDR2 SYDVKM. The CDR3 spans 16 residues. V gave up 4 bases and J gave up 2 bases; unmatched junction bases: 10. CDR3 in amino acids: CASSSPSTGANTEAFF. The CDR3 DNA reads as TGTGCCAGCAGTTCACCGTCAACAGGGGCCAACACTGAAGCTTTCTTT.

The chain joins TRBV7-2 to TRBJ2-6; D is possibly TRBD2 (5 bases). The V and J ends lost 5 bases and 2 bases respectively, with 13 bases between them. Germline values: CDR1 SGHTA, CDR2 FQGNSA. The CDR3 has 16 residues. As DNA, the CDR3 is TGTGCCAGCAGCCGGACTCTAGTCGCTGGGGCCAACGTCCTGACTTTC. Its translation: CASSRTLVAGANVLTF.

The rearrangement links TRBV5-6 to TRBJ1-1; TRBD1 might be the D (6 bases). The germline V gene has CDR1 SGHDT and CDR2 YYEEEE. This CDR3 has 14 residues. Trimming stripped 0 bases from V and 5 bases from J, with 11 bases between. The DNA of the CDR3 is TGTGCCAGCAGCTTGGGGACAGTCATAACTGAAGCTTTCTTT. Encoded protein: CASSLGTVITEAFF.

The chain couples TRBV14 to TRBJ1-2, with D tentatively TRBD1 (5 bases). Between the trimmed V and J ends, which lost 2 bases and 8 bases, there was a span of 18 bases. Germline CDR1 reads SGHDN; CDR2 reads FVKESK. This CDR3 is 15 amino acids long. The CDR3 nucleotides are TGTGCCAGCAGCCAAAGGACCGGGGACCGATCAGGCTACACCTTC. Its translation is CASSQRTGDRSGYTF.

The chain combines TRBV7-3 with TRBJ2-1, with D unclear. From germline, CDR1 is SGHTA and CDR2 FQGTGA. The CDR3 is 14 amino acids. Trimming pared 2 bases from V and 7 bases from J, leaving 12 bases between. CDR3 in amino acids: CASSLDGKNNEQFF. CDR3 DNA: TGTGCCAGCAGCTTAGACGGAAAAAATAATGAGCAGTTCTTC. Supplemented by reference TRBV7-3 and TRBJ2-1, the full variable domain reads GAGVSQTPSNKVTEKGKYVELRCDPISGHTALYWYRQSLGQGPEFLIYFQGTGAADDSGLPNDRFFAVRPEGSVSTLKIQRTERGDSAVYLCASSLDGKNNEQFFGPGTRLTVL.

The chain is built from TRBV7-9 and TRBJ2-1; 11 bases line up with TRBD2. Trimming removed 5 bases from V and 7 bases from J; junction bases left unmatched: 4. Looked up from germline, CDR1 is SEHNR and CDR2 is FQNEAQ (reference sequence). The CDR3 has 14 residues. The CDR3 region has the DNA TGTGCCAGCAGCCGGGGACTAGCGGAGAATGAGCAGTTCTTC. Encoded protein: CASSRGLAENEQFF.

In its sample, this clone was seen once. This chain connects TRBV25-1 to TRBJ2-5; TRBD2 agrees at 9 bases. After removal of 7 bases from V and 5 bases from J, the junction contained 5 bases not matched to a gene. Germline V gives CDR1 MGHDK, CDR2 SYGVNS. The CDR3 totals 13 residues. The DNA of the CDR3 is TGTGCCAGCAATATAGCGGGAGTGGAGACCCAGTACTTC. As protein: CASNIAGVETQYF.

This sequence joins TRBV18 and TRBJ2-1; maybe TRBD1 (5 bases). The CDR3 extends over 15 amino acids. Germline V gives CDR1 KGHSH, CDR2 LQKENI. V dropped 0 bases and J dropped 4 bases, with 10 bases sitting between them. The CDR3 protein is CASSPPQGQYNEQFF. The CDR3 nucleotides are TGTGCCAGCTCACCACCTCAGGGCCAATACAATGAGCAGTTCTTC.

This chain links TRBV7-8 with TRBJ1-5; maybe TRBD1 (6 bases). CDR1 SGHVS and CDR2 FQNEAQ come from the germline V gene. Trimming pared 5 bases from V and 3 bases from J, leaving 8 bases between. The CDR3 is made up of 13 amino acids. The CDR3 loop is CASSRTVNQPQHF. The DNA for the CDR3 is TGTGCCAGCAGCAGGACAGTCAATCAGCCCCAGCATTTT.

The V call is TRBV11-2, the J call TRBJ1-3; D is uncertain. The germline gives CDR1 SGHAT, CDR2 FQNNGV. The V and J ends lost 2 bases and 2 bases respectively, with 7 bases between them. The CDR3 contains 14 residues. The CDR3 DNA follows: TGTGCCAGCAGCTTAATCGGGGCTGGAAACACCATATATTTT. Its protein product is CASSLIGAGNTIYF.

The chain's CDR3 is CASSPDRGGNNQPQHF. CDR3 sequence (DNA): TGTGCCAGCAGCCCAGACAGGGGAGGGAACAATCAGCCCCAGCATTTT. The chain is built from TRBV4-2 and TRBJ1-5; 8 bases fit TRBD1. The CDR3 is 16 residues long. Trimming cost V 4 bases and J 3 bases; bases outside gene matches: 8. Germline V gene lookup returns CDR1 LGHNA and CDR2 YNFKEQ.

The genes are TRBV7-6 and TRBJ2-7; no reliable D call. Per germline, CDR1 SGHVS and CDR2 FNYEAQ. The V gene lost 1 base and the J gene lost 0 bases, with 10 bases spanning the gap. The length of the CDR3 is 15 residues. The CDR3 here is CASSLEPESSYEQYF. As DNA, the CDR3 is TGTGCCAGCAGCTTAGAACCAGAGAGCTCCTACGAGCAGTACTTC.

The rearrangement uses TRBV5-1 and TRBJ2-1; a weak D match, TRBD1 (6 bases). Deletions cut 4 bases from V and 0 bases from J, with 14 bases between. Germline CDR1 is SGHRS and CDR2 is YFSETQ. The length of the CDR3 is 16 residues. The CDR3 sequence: CASSQDVGASYNEQFF. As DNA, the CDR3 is TGCGCCAGCAGCCAAGATGTGGGGGCCTCCTACAATGAGCAGTTCTTC.

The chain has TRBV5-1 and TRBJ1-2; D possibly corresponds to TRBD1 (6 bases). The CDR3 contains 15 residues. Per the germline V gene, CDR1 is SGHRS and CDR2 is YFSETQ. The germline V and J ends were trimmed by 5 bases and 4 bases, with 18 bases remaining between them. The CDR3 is CASRQTGILSYGYTF. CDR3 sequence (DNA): TGCGCCAGCAGGCAAACAGGGATCCTATCCTATGGCTACACCTTC.

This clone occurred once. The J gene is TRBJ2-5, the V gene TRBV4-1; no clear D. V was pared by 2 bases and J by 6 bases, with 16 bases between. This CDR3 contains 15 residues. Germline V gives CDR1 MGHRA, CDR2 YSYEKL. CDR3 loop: CASSQTAAERQTQYF. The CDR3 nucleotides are TGCGCCAGCAGCCAAACGGCGGCCGAACGACAGACCCAGTACTTC.

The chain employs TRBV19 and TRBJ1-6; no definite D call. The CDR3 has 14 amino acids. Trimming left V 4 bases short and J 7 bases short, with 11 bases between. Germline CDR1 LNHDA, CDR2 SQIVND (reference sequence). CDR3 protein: CASSSGLLNSPLHF. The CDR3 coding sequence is TGTGCCAGTAGTAGTGGACTTCTAAATTCACCCCTCCACTTT.

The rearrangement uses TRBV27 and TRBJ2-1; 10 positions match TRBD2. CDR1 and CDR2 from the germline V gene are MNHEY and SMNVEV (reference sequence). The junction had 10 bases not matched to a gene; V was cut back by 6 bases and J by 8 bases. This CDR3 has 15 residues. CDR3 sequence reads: CASSRLAGLGDEQFF. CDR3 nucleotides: TGTGCCAGCAGCCGACTAGCGGGCCTTGGGGATGAGCAGTTCTTC.

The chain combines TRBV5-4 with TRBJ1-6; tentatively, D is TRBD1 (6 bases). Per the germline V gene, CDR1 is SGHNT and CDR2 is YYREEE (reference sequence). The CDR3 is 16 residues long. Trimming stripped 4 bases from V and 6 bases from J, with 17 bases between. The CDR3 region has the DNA TGTGCCAGCAGCGCCGGGTTACAGGGTTCTAATTCACCCCTCCACTTT. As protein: CASSAGLQGSNSPLHF.